This passage covers 13 T cell receptor beta chains from one sample sequenced in a study of blood T cell repertoires in COVID-19. Profiled with immunoSEQ multiplex PCR; TCRdb holds only in-frame clones, not every one. The sample includes under 200,000 clones, roughly 80% seen only once; the top ten take about 3%. Material for sequencing was peripheral blood. The receptors derive from a man between 65 and 85 years old with acute or convalescent COVID-19.

The V and J genes are TRBV13 and TRBJ2-2; TRBD1 might be the D (7 bases). V was clipped by 5 bases and J by 3 bases, with 13 bases between them. The CDR3 loop spans 15 amino acids. The germline V gene encodes CDR1 PRHDT and CDR2 FYEKMQ (reference sequence). CDR3: CASSLRGEYTGELFF. As DNA, the CDR3 is TGTGCCAGCAGCCTCAGGGGGGAGTACACCGGGGAGCTGTTTTTT.

The V and J genes are TRBV2 and TRBJ1-5; 10 bases are a match to TRBD1. The CDR3 is made up of 14 amino acids. V lost 3 bases to trimming and J lost 6 bases; unmatched junction nucleotides: 2. The germline V gene has CDR1 SNHLY and CDR2 FYNNEI. The CDR3: CASSDDRGRQPQHF. For the CDR3, the DNA is TGTGCCAGCAGTGACGACAGGGGGCGTCAGCCCCAGCATTTT.

For the CDR3, the DNA is TGTGCCAGCAACACACCGGGACAGGGATTCACTGAAGCTTTCTTT. Translation gives CASNTPGQGFTEAFF. The chain is built from TRBV7-9 and TRBJ1-1, with 9 positions matching TRBD1. After removal of 7 bases from V and 4 bases from J, the junction contained 10 bases not matched to a gene. The CDR3 has 15 residues. Germline CDR1 and CDR2: SEHNR and FQNEAQ (reference sequence). The variable domain in full, completed from reference TRBV7-9 and TRBJ1-1, reads DTGVSQNPRHKITKRGQNVTFRCDPISEHNRLYWYRQTLGQGPEFLTYFQNEAQLEKSRLLSDRFSAERPKGSFSTLEIQRTEQGDSAMYLCASNTPGQGFTEAFFGQGTRLTVV.

The chain employs TRBV27 and TRBJ1-1, with no clear D. This CDR3 comprises 13 residues. From germline, CDR1 is MNHEY and CDR2 SMNVEV (reference sequence). Between the trimmed V and J ends, which lost 2 bases and 3 bases, there was a span of 7 bases. The CDR3 loop is CASSLVLDTEAFF. In DNA, the CDR3 is TGTGCCAGCAGTTTAGTACTGGACACTGAAGCTTTCTTT.

The rearrangement joins TRBV5-1 to TRBJ2-1, with TRBD2 matching 9 bases. The germline V gene has CDR1 SGHRS and CDR2 YFSETQ. The CDR3 is 14 residues long. V gave up 5 bases and J gave up 9 bases; unmatched junction bases: 9. CDR3 coding DNA: TGCGCCAGCAGACCAGCGGGGGGCCGGGGTGAGCAGTTCTTC. Amino acids: CASRPAGGRGEQFF.

A remark on this clone: Within the sample, other DNA sequences also encode this same CDR3. The chain has TRBV9 and TRBJ1-1; D is unresolved. The CDR3 totals 13 residues. Per germline, CDR1 SGDLS and CDR2 YYNGEE. Trimming removed 0 bases from V and 2 bases from J, with 5 bases in between. CDR3 loop: CASSVAGNTEAFF. DNA of the CDR3: TGTGCCAGCAGCGTAGCGGGTAACACTGAAGCTTTCTTT.

This clone was observed a handful of times. J is TRBJ2-6 and V is TRBV11-2; 9 nucleotides agree with TRBD2. CDR3 size: 17 residues. J was trimmed by 0 bases and V by 4 bases; bases with no gene match: 4. CDR1 and CDR2 from the germline V gene are SGHAT and FQNNGV. The CDR3 region has the DNA TGTGCCAGCAGCTCAAGCGGGGGGAACTCTGGGGCCAACGTCCTGACTTTC. This translates into CASSSSGGNSGANVLTF.

The rearrangement joins TRBV14 to TRBJ2-7; D call uncertain. V was trimmed by 5 bases and J by 7 bases, leaving 18 bases between them. In germline, CDR1 is SGHDN, CDR2 FVKESK. This CDR3 has 14 amino acids. The CDR3 loop reads CASSSPKLVGEQYF. CDR3 sequence (DNA): TGTGCCAGCAGCTCCCCTAAGCTAGTCGGTGAGCAGTACTTC.

The rearrangement uses TRBV6-2 or TRBV6-3 and TRBJ2-7; 7 bases are a match to TRBD2. Germline CDR1 and CDR2: MNHEY and SVGEGT. The CDR3 extends over 15 amino acids. Trimming at V came to 2 bases and at J to 2 bases, leaving 6 bases not matched to a gene. DNA for the CDR3: TGTGCCAGCAGTTACCCCCCGGGACTAACCTACGAGCAGTACTTC. This encodes CASSYPPGLTYEQYF.

This clone was counted a single time. The gene calls are TRBV6-2 or TRBV6-3 and TRBJ2-1; maybe TRBD2 (5 bases). CDR3 size: 16 residues. V was shortened by 5 bases and J by 5 bases, with 19 bases between the two germline ends. Germline CDR1 reads MNHEY; CDR2 reads SVGEGT. As DNA, the CDR3 is TGTGCCAGCAGTCGTATTCTAGCAGCCATTAACAATGAGCAGTTCTTC. Translation gives CASSRILAAINNEQFF.

The chain is built from TRBV18 and TRBJ2-3, with 10 bases fitting TRBD2. This CDR3 is 15 amino acids long. Germline values: CDR1 KGHSH, CDR2 LQKENI. J was trimmed by 2 bases and V by 4 bases; bases with no gene match: 3. The DNA for the CDR3 is TGTGCCAGCTCACAAGGACTAGCGGACACAGATACGCAGTATTTT. Encoded protein: CASSQGLADTDTQYF.

This clone was counted between two and nine times. The chain combines TRBV4-2 with TRBJ1-2; TRBD1 aligns across 10 bases. After removal of 3 bases from V and 3 bases from J, the junction contained 25 bases not matched to a gene. The CDR3 is made up of 22 amino acids. CDR1 is LGHNA, CDR2 YNFKEQ, per germline. The CDR3 sequence is CASSQGLVSLPGQGPRDYGYTF. For the CDR3, the DNA is TGTGCCAGCAGCCAGGGGTTAGTTAGTTTGCCGGGACAGGGGCCTCGGGACTATGGCTACACCTTC.

This chain uses TRBV19 with TRBJ2-7; D may be TRBD2 (5 bases). The V end lost 3 bases, the J end lost 3 bases, and 9 bases lay between the germline ends. The CDR3 contains 13 residues. Germline lookup yields CDR1 LNHDA and CDR2 SQIVND (reference sequence). CDR3 coding DNA: TGTGCCAGTAGTATGGCCCGGGACTACGAGCAGTACTTC. Translation gives CASSMARDYEQYF.